These 25 T cell receptor beta chains share one sample of origin, sequenced in a study of T cells in Graves' hyperthyroidism and ophthalmopathy. TCR beta CDR3 region amplification was performed from RNA transcripts. When the TCR CDR3 underwent first-round RT-PCR, the HTBI primer set was used. TCRdb ran MiXCR on the multiplex PCR reads and lists one entry per CDR3 protein. The table shows about 400,000 distinct CDR3 sequences, with approximately 14% occurring only once. Sequencing was performed on blood. Receptors originate from a woman under 30 with Graves' hyperthyroidism.

This clonotype was seen a handful of times. This may be a read error: a much more frequent sequence differs by one nucleotide. The V and J genes are TRBV27 and TRBJ2-1, with D hard to call. The CDR3 spans 15 residues. Looked up from germline, CDR1 is MNHEY and CDR2 is SMNVEV (reference sequence). CDR3 sequence reads: CAGSLAVGSYNEQFF. The CDR3 bases are TGTGCCGGCAGCCTCGCGGTGGGCTCCTACAATGAGCAGTTCTTC.

This sequence joins TRBV30 and TRBJ1-6; D call uncertain. The V and J ends lost 3 bases and 5 bases respectively, with 8 bases between them. The CDR3 is 13 amino acids. The germline CDR1 and CDR2 sequences are GTSNPN and SVGIG (reference sequence). As DNA, the CDR3 is TGTGCCTGGAGGAGTCGGCATAATTCACCCCTCCACTTT. Translating it yields CAWRSRHNSPLHF.

This clonotype showed up many times. The gene calls are TRBV6-2 or TRBV6-3 and TRBJ2-3, with TRBD2 matching over 12 bases. Per germline, CDR1 MNHEY and CDR2 SVGEGT. The CDR3 totals 16 residues. V lost 4 bases to trimming and J lost 5 bases; unmatched junction nucleotides: 7. The CDR3 nucleotides are TGTGCCAGCAGTTCATGGACTAGCGGGGTTGAAGATACGCAGTATTTT. It translates to CASSSWTSGVEDTQYF.

V and J are TRBV5-1 and TRBJ2-1; D is unresolved. Trimming shortened V by 4 bases and J by 4 bases, and 12 bases separated the two germline ends. The germline CDR1 and CDR2 sequences are SGHRS and YFSETQ. This CDR3 comprises 14 residues. The CDR3: CASSHDTIYNEQFF. The CDR3 region has the DNA TGCGCCAGCAGCCATGACACGATTTACAATGAGCAGTTCTTC.

This clonotype was recorded many times. The rearrangement links TRBV29-1 to TRBJ1-4; TRBD1 aligns across 7 bases. This CDR3 has 13 residues. Germline CDR1 SQVTM, CDR2 ANQGSEA. Trimming removed 5 bases from V and 8 bases from J; junction bases left unmatched: 8. The CDR3 DNA reads TGCAGCGTTCGGAGACAGGGAGGGGAAAAACTGTTTTTT. Translated, it gives CSVRRQGGEKLFF.

This clonotype was detected ten times or more. CDR3 bases: TGTGCCAGCAGTTACGGGGGGAATCCCTACGAGCAGTACTTC. Amino acids: CASSYGGNPYEQYF. The chain has TRBV6-6 and TRBJ2-7; TRBD2 is a possible D gene (6 bases). The CDR3 is 14 amino acids. V was shortened by 2 bases and J by 2 bases, with 10 bases between the two germline ends. Per the germline V gene, CDR1 is MNHNY and CDR2 is SVGAGI (reference sequence).

The chain has TRBV18 and TRBJ2-1, with TRBD2 matching over 9 bases. The CDR3 runs to 19 residues. Per germline, CDR1 KGHSH and CDR2 LQKENI. V shed 6 bases and J 4 bases; nucleotides not matched to a gene: 19. CDR3 in amino acids: CASSTGGPGLASSYNEQFF. The CDR3 coding sequence is TGTGCCAGCTCTACTGGCGGACCGGGACTAGCCTCCTCTTACAATGAGCAGTTCTTC.

This clonotype was recorded at least ten times. The chain couples TRBV5-1 to TRBJ2-1; 10 bases align to TRBD2. This CDR3 region has 16 residues. Germline CDR1 is SGHRS and CDR2 is YFSETQ. The trim removed 4 bases at V and 2 bases at J, leaving 6 bases unmatched. DNA for the CDR3: TGCGCCAGCAGCAATAGCGGGGGGATCCCCTACAATGAGCAGTTCTTC. This sequence encodes CASSNSGGIPYNEQFF.

This clonotype has just one count. Since a much larger clone is just one base distant, this may be a read error. V and J are TRBV13 and TRBJ2-2; D is ambiguous. The V gene lost 2 bases and the J gene lost 4 bases, with 14 bases spanning the gap. There are 16 residues in the CDR3. From germline, CDR1 is PRHDT and CDR2 FYEKMQ (reference sequence). DNA for the CDR3: TGTGCCAGCAGCTTAAAGAGCTATACGGGCACCGGGGAGCTGTTTTTT. Its protein product is CASSLKSYTGTGELFF.

The J gene is TRBJ2-6, the V gene TRBV25-1; 9 bases align to TRBD1. The ends lost 8 bases at V and 3 bases at J; junction bases unmatched: 8. CDR1 and CDR2 (germline): MGHDK, SYGVNS. CDR3 length equals 16 residues. This CDR3 is CASVPGTGLGANVLTF. The CDR3 DNA reads TGTGCCAGCGTTCCCGGGACAGGGCTTGGGGCCAACGTCCTGACTTTC.

The J gene is TRBJ2-2, the V gene TRBV20-1, with TRBD2 identical over 10 bases. Per germline, CDR1 DFQATT and CDR2 SNEGSKA (reference sequence). J lost 4 bases, V lost 6 bases, and 5 bases had no gene match. The CDR3 loop spans 14 amino acids. The CDR3 loop is CSAKGLASTGELFF. The CDR3 bases are TGCAGTGCCAAGGGACTAGCGTCCACCGGGGAGCTGTTTTTT.

The chain recombines TRBV5-1 with TRBJ1-2; perhaps TRBD1 as D (6 bases). CDR3 size: 14 residues. Trimming stripped 3 bases from V and 4 bases from J, with 13 bases between. Germline loops: CDR1 SGHRS, CDR2 YFSETQ. CDR3 residues: CASSSGGAGYGYTF. CDR3 sequence (DNA): TGCGCCAGCAGCTCTGGGGGGGCAGGCTATGGCTACACCTTC.

This chain connects TRBV27 to TRBJ1-5; D may be TRBD1 (6 bases). Per germline, CDR1 MNHEY and CDR2 SMNVEV (reference sequence). V lost 8 bases and J 2 bases, leaving 19 bases between the germline ends. The CDR3 has 16 amino acids. This CDR3 reads CASYSRRDKGNQPQHF. The CDR3 DNA is TGTGCCAGCTATTCTCGCCGGGACAAAGGCAATCAGCCCCAGCATTTT.

This sequence joins TRBV6-1 and TRBJ1-6, with a tentative D call TRBD1 (6 bases). There are 13 residues in the CDR3. Germline V lookup: CDR1 MNHNS, CDR2 SASEGT. V was clipped by 7 bases and J by 6 bases, with 10 bases between them. This chain's CDR3 is CASKDRLNSPLHF. For the CDR3, the DNA is TGTGCCAGCAAAGACAGGCTTAATTCACCCCTCCACTTT.

On this clonotype: Given a much more abundant clone one base away, this may be a read error. The J gene is TRBJ2-5, the V gene TRBV5-6; D gene uncertain. The CDR3 extends over 11 amino acids. The V end was cut by 2 bases, the J end by 6 bases, with 5 bases between. Germline V gene data show CDR1 as SGHDT and CDR2 as YYEEEE. DNA for the CDR3: TGTGCCAGCAGCTTTTTGCAGACCCAGTACTTC. Translation gives CASSFLQTQYF. The entire variable domain, with the rest obtained from reference TRBV5-6 and TRBJ2-5, is as follows: DAGVTQSPTHLIKTRGQQVTLRCSPKSGHDTVSWYQQALGQGPQFIFQYYEEEERQRGNFPDRFSGHQFPNYSSELNVNALLLGDSALYLCASSFLQTQYFGPGTRLLVL.

This clonotype was detected ten times or more. The chain recombines TRBV2 with TRBJ1-5; possible D gene TRBD1, 6 bases. This CDR3 has 14 residues. The V end lost 3 bases, the J end lost 6 bases, and 12 bases lay between the germline ends. CDR1 is SNHLY, CDR2 FYNNEI, per germline. The CDR3 sequence: CASSEVQGGQPQHF. The CDR3 DNA is TGTGCCAGCAGTGAGGTACAGGGCGGTCAGCCCCAGCATTTT.

V is TRBV2 and J is TRBJ1-1; tentatively, D is TRBD1 (5 bases). The CDR3 runs 14 residues. V was trimmed by 4 bases and J by 4 bases, leaving 13 bases between them. Germline V lookup: CDR1 SNHLY, CDR2 FYNNEI. For the CDR3, the DNA is TGTGCCAGCAGTGGCGTCGGCCAGGGCACTGAAGCTTTCTTT. It encodes CASSGVGQGTEAFF.

This clonotype was found many times. The genes are TRBV6-1 and TRBJ2-3; 7 bases are shared with TRBD2. Germline V gene data show CDR1 as MNHNS and CDR2 as SASEGT. The CDR3 sequence is 12 residues long. The junction had 2 bases not matched to a gene; V was cut back by 6 bases and J by 5 bases. The DNA of the CDR3 is TGTGCCAGCAGCCCTAGCGGAGATACGCAGTATTTT. It codes for CASSPSGDTQYF.

This clonotype was observed at least ten times. The gene calls are TRBV11-3 and TRBJ1-1; D gene unclear. Looked up from germline, CDR1 is SGHNT and CDR2 is YENEEA. This CDR3 is built from 14 residues. Trimming took 5 bases from V and 1 from J, leaving 11 bases between them. CDR3 protein: CASSPNWGNTEAFF. CDR3 bases: TGTGCCAGCAGCCCGAATTGGGGGAACACTGAAGCTTTCTTT.

This clonotype has a handful of counts. This may be a read error, as it is one base from a much larger clone. J is TRBJ2-2 and V is TRBV6-5; a weak D match, TRBD1 (5 bases). Germline loops: CDR1 MNHEY, CDR2 SVGAGI. Deletions cut 2 bases from V and 3 bases from J, with 10 bases between. CDR3 length equals 15 residues. The CDR3: CASSYTRGYTGELFF. Here the CDR3 DNA reads TGTGCCAGCAGTTACACAAGGGGTTACACCGGGGAGCTGTTTTTT.

There are a few counts of this clonotype. This chain uses TRBV7-8 with TRBJ1-3; D is ambiguous. V was clipped by 1 base and J by 9 bases, with 13 bases between them. CDR1 and CDR2 from the germline V gene are SGHVS and FQNEAQ. The CDR3 contains 14 residues. The CDR3 sequence is CASSLEAPPPTIYF. CDR3 DNA: TGTGCCAGCAGCTTAGAGGCTCCCCCTCCCACCATATATTTT.

The table lists this clonotype with many counts. The rearrangement links TRBV2 to TRBJ2-2; perhaps TRBD2 as D (7 bases). This CDR3 is built from 15 residues. CDR1 and CDR2 from the germline V gene are SNHLY and FYNNEI. Trimming removed 3 bases at V and 8 bases at J, with 16 bases between. The CDR3 loop is CASSDRRGPRGELFF. CDR3 DNA sequence: TGTGCCAGCAGTGACAGGCGGGGGCCCCGAGGGGAGCTGTTTTTT.

This clonotype was found many times. This chain links TRBV10-3 with TRBJ2-2; D ambiguous. The CDR3 is 15 amino acids. Trimming took off 8 bases at V and 5 bases at J, with 18 bases between the two ends. Germline V gene lookup returns CDR1 ENHRY and CDR2 SYGVKD. The CDR3 sequence: CAISYRTPTTGELFF. The CDR3 nucleotides read TGTGCCATCTCATACCGGACCCCAACGACCGGGGAGCTGTTTTTT.

The chain has TRBV4-1 and TRBJ1-5; TRBD1 matches 8 bases. With V trimmed by 4 bases and J by 3 bases, 5 bases remained unmatched. The V gene's germline CDR1 is MGHRA and CDR2 YSYEKL. The CDR3 sequence is 15 residues long. The CDR3 here is CASSLAGQDNQPQHF. In DNA, the CDR3 is TGCGCCAGCAGCCTAGCGGGACAGGACAATCAGCCCCAGCATTTT.

On this clonotype itself: The missing conserved phenylalanine or tryptophan at the end of this CDR3 makes a read error likely. This chain links TRBV11-1 with TRBJ1-4, with 7 positions matching TRBD1. The ends lost 5 bases at V and 8 bases at J; junction bases unmatched: 5. The CDR3 consists of 13 residues. Germline CDR1 SGHAT, CDR2 FQDESV (reference sequence). In DNA, the CDR3 is TGTGCCAGCAGCCTTCAGGGGGGGGAAAAACTGTTTTCT. Translating it yields CASSLQGGEKLFS.